Here is one TCR beta chain with its context. This clone's antigen is unknown. There are no base qualities to consult, and no much larger clone falls within one base. The data were taken from a study of shared clonotypes between healthy human individuals (dated by TCRdb to 2018 to 2020). In terms of the full investigation: The cohort included three men and a couple of women between 18 and 49 years of age. Leukapheresis yielded between about 0.85 and 10 billion PBMCs per donor. To estimate repertoire size and how much clonotype sharing occurs between individuals, the study deeply sequenced the blood TCR repertoires of about 5 healthy adults. Per donor, three plates each were used for CD4 naive and CD4 memory, two for CD8 naive, and one for CD8 memory. To increase sequencing depth and limit assay-specific biases, different laboratories used diverse techniques to prepare libraries and sequence TCR repertoires.

CD8 naive samples were obtained by positive selection for CCR7 among CD45RO-negative cells, yielding a CD45RA+CCR7+ population from which TemRA cells were excluded. Donors were healthy HIV-negative adults with no recently reported acute infections or vaccinations. Every donor was a Caucasian adult residing in Nashville, Tennessee, USA. Blood was obtained by leukapheresis, after which PBMCs were separated by Ficoll-Histopaque density gradient centrifugation and cryopreserved in liquid nitrogen vapor phase. Analytical flow cytometry was used to check the purity and quantity of each magnetically sorted T cell population. From each sorted fraction, genomic DNA was isolated and quantified by UV absorbance on a Nanodrop 2000c. CDR1 and CDR2, looked up from the germline V gene, are MNHNS and SASEGT. The cysteine opens and the phenylalanine closes a CDR3 of 13 amino acids. Only CDR3 DNA is held: 39 bases, read in frame from base 1. Between the V and J ends, shortened by 6 bases and 1 base respectively, the junction contains 9 bases.

The study at large found these results: Even with the large sequencing depth, rarefaction of the sorted-subset datasets indicated that sequencing was incomplete. Estimated clonotype richness was generally larger for naive than for memory subsets. Pairwise subsampling led to the expectation that sequencing depth would affect the degree of clonotype sharing among donors. When several donors were compared, the shared fraction of clonotypes was about 5.5% for naive CD4, more than 3% for naive CD8, roughly 2.5% for memory CD4, and roughly 0.43% for memory CD8. Only blood was sampled, and tissue TCR repertoires likely differ from those in blood. The genetic and exposure-history diversity represented was limited by the small number of donors. Higher generation probabilities were observed for clonotypes shared by all four sorted-subset donors than for non-shared clonotypes.

TCR CDR3 regions were amplified from genomic DNA by multiplex PCR using the deep immunoSEQ assay. For each cell subset, the extracted genomic DNA was distributed evenly across all wells of several immunoSEQ 96-well plates, and each plate served as one replicate. For sorted subsets, roughly 200 ng of genomic DNA, equivalent to tens of thousands of T cell genomes, went into each replicate PCR. Purified libraries were quantified with a Qubit 3.0 fluorometer, sized on a Bioanalyzer 2100, and re-quantified with the KAPA Library Quantification kit. Every immunoSEQ 96-well plate was sequenced on a dedicated single-read 150-cycle Illumina NextSeq 550 flow cell. Concerning the study's data processing: The immunoSEQ output contained only junctional sequences without quality scores, so filtering could not match that applied to full-length reads. To assign V/J genes and CDR3, sequences were annotated using PyIR, a Python wrapper for IgBLAST v1.9, with IMGT germline references. Reads with weak V/J assignments (E-value above 1e-6), missing CDR3, stop codons, out-of-frame junctions, or ambiguous translated residues were removed. V3J clonotypes were defined by identical inferred V gene, J gene, and CDR3 amino acid sequence. To compute the percentage overlap between repertoires, the number of shared unique clonotypes was divided by the size of the smaller repertoire. Three approaches were used to assess repertoire richness: RTK rarefaction, the Chao1 estimator, and Recon v2.1 estimates of unobserved clonotypes. Generation probabilities were computed with OLGA for all TCRbeta clonotypes obtained by the gDNA method from several donors. TCRdb mirrors the immuneACCESS table, restricted to in-frame sequences. Some clones are absent from its copies; in checked studies, under half trace to an unresolved V gene, and the reason for the others is unknown. V and J calls and clone size follow that table, whereas D and trimming were derived from the DNA. In all, the sample holds about 2 million clones, and approximately 94% of those were seen once. Approximately 1.2% of the sample rests with the top ten.

The sequence is built from TRBV6-1 and TRBJ1-1; 6 matching bases give a weak D call of TRBD1. Sequences were obtained from naive CD8+ T cells sorted from blood. What this sample's cell subset or site label stands for: CD45RA+CCR7+. The TCR comes from a man between 18 and 35 years old in good health. The DNA reads TGTGCCAGCAGGGACAGAACGAACACTGAAGCTTTCTTT. Translated, it reads CASRDRTNTEAFF.